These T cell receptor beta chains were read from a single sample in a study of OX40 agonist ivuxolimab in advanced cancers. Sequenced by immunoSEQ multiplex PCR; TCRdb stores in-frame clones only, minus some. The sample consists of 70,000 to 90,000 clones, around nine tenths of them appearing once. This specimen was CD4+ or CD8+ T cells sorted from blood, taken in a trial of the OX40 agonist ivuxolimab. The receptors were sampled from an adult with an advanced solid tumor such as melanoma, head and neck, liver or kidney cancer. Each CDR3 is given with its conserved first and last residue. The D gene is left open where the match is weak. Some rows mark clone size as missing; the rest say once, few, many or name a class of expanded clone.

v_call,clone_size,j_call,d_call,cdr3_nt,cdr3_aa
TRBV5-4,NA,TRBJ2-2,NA,TGTGCCAGCAGCACCTCAGGCGGGGAGCTGTTTTTT,CASSTSGGELFF
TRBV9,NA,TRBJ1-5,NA,TGTGCCAGCAGCATCTGTTTAGGGTGCTATCAGCCCCAGCATTTT,CASSICLGCYQPQHF
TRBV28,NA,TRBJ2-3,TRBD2,TGTGCCAGCAGTCAACCTGGGACTAGCAGCCCAGATACGCAGTATTTT,CASSQPGTSSPDTQYF
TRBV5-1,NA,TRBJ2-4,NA,TGCGCCAGCAGCCAAAATTCCGGGACCCTGAAGGCAGCCAAAAACATTCAGTACTTC,CASSQNSGTLKAAKNIQYF
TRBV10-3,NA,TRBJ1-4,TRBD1,TGTGCCATCAGAGACAGGGTTACTAATGAAAAACTGTTTTTT,CAIRDRVTNEKLFF
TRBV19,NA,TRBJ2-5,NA,TGTGCCAGTAGTAGTGGACGGCAAGAGACCCAGTACTTC,CASSSGRQETQYF
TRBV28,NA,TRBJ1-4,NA,TGTGCCAGCAGTTTTCCGGGGAATAATGAAAAACTGTTTTTT,CASSFPGNNEKLFF
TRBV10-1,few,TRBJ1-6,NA,TGCGCCAGCAGTGAGGTCTGTCCCTATAATTCACCCCTCCACTTT,CASSEVCPYNSPLHF
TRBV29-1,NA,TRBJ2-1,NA,TGCAGCCCAACTCCCGCGGGGCTCCTCTACAATGAGCAGTTCTTC,CSPTPAGLLYNEQFF
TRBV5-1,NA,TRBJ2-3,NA,TGCGCCAGCAGTAATGCCCGAGATACGCAGTATTTT,CASSNARDTQYF
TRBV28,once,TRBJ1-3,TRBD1,TGTGCCAGCAGTTTACCAGGGGGCGGAGGTGGAAACACCATATATTTT,CASSLPGGGGGNTIYF
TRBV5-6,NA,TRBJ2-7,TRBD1,TGTGCCAGCAGCTTGAACAGGGGGTACGAGCAGTACTTC,CASSLNRGYEQYF
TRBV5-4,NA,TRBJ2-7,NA,TGTGCCAGCAGCTCAATTTTCACCTACGAGCAGTACTTC,CASSSIFTYEQYF
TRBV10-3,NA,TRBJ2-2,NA,TGTGCCATCAGACAGGGTGCAACCGGGGAGCTGTTTTTT,CAIRQGATGELFF
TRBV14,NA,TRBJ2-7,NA,TGTGCCAGCAGCCAGCAGTTGAACGAGCAGTACTTC,CASSQQLNEQYF
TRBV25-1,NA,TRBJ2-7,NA,TGTGCCAGCAGTGTGATCGGGATCGAGCAGTACTTC,CASSVIGIEQYF
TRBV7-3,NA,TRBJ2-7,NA,TGTGCCAGCAGCGACGGGAGAGGGTCGCGACTTCCCTACGAGCAGTACTTC,CASSDGRGSRLPYEQYF
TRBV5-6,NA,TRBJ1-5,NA,TGTGCCAGCAGCCGCAGGGGCAGCAATCAGCCCCAGCATTTT,CASSRRGSNQPQHF
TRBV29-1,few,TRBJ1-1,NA,TGCAGCGGCTCGGACACACCAAACACTGAAGCTTTCTTT,CSGSDTPNTEAFF
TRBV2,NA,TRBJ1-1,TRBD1,TGTGCCAGAGGGACAGACCGCACTGAAGCTTTCTTT,CARGTDRTEAFF
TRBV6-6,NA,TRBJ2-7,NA,TGTGCCAGCAGTTACAACACTGTCTCCTACGAGCAGTACTTC,CASSYNTVSYEQYF
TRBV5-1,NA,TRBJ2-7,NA,TGCGCCAGCAGCTTGGAGGGACATCGATCCTACGAGCAGTACTTC,CASSLEGHRSYEQYF
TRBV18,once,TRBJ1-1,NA,TGTGCCAGCTCACCAACGCCGAGGGAAACTGAAGCTTTCTTT,CASSPTPRETEAFF
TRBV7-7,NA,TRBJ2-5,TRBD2,TGTGCCAGCAGCTCCGGGACTAGCGGGACGGGAGAGACCCAGTACTTC,CASSSGTSGTGETQYF
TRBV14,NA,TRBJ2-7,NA,TGTGCCAGCAGCCAAGAATGGGGCAGCTACGAGCAGTACTTC,CASSQEWGSYEQYF
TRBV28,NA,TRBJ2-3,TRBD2,TGTGCCAGCAGAATAGGCGGGGGGACCTCGGGGCAGTATTTT,CASRIGGGTSGQYF
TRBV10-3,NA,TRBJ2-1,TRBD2,TGTGCCATCAGTCCTCTAGCGGGCCATGAGCAGTTCTTC,CAISPLAGHEQFF
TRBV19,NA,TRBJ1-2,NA,TGTGCCAGTTGCTACCGGGACCCGTCCTTAGGCTACACCTTC,CASCYRDPSLGYTF
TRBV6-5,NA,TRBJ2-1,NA,TGTGCCAGCAGGTACCGGGACCACCCGGCGTTCTTC,CASRYRDHPAFF
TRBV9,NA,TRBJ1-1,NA,TGTGCCAGCAGCGTGGCAGGGGTGAACACTGAAGCTTTCTTT,CASSVAGVNTEAFF
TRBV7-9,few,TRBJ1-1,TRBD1,TGTGCCAGCAGCCACCAGGGGGTCATCACTGAAGCTTTCTTT,CASSHQGVITEAFF
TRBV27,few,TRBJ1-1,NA,TGTGCCAGCACCAAAGAGGGGTTCGGCACTGAAGCTTTCTTT,CASTKEGFGTEAFF
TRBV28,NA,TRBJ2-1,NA,TGTGCCAGCAGTTTAGGGGTAGCGCCTAACAATGAGCAGTTCTTC,CASSLGVAPNNEQFF
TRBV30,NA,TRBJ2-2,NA,TGTGCCTGGAGTACCTCGTTCACCGGGGAGCTGTTTTTT,CAWSTSFTGELFF
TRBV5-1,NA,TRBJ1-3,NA,TGCGCCAGCCGTGACACCTCCTCTGGAAACACCATATATTTT,CASRDTSSGNTIYF
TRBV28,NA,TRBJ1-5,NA,TGTGCCAGCAGTTTATGGTTGAGGGGAATGGGACAGCCCCAGCATTTT,CASSLWLRGMGQPQHF
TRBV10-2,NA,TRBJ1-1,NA,TGCGCCAGCAGGGGACACTTGAACACTGAAGCTTTCTTT,CASRGHLNTEAFF
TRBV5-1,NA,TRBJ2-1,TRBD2,TGCGCCAGCAGCCGCCGGGTTAGCGGGGACAATGAGCAGTTCTTC,CASSRRVSGDNEQFF
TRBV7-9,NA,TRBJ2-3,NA,TGTGCCAGCAGCTCGCAGGGGTTAGATACGCAGTATTTT,CASSSQGLDTQYF
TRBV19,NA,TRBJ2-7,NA,TGTGCCAGTAGTATATCGGCAGGGGAGGGCTACGAGCAGTACTTC,CASSISAGEGYEQYF
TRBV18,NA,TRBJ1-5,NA,TGTGCCAGCTCACCCCTACAGAATCAGCCCCAGCATTTT,CASSPLQNQPQHF
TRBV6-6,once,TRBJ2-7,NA,TGTGCCAGCAGCTGGACAAACGAGCAGTACTTC,CASSWTNEQYF
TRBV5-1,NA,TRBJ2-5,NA,TGCGCCAGCAGCTTGGGGCAGGTACAAGAGACCCAGTACTTC,CASSLGQVQETQYF
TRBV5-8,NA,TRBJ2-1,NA,TGTGCCAGCAGCTTGGACAGGGACTCCTACAATGAGCAGTTCTTC,CASSLDRDSYNEQFF
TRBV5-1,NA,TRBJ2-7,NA,TGCGCCAGCAGCTTGGGTTCCTCATACGAGCAGTACTTC,CASSLGSSYEQYF
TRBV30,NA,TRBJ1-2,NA,TGTGCCTGGAGCCCCCTTTCCAACTATGGCTACACCTTC,CAWSPLSNYGYTF
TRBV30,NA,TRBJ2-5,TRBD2,TGTGCCTGGAGTACCGGGACTAGCGGCCAAGAGACCCAGTACTTC,CAWSTGTSGQETQYF
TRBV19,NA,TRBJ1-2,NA,TGTGCCAGTAGTCCCGGCGACAGCGTTAACTATGGCTACACCTTC,CASSPGDSVNYGYTF
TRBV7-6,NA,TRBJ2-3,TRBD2,TGTGCCAGCAGCTTCCAGGGAGGGGATACGCAGTATTTT,CASSFQGGDTQYF
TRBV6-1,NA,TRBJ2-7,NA,TGTGCCAGCAGTGAAGGATTTTGGATCTACGAGCAGTACTTC,CASSEGFWIYEQYF
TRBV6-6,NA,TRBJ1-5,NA,TGTGCCAGCAGTTACAGGGATGGCAATCAGCCCCAGCATTTT,CASSYRDGNQPQHF
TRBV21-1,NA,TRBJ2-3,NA,TGTGCCAGCCCCAGTCGAGCGGGGCACACAGATACGCAGTATTTT,CASPSRAGHTDTQYF
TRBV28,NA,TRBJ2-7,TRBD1,TGTGCCAGCAGATCCATGGACGGGACAGGGGTCTCCTACGAGCAGTACTTC,CASRSMDGTGVSYEQYF
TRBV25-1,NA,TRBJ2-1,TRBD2,TGTGCCAGCCGGACTAGCCAATTCTACAATGAGCAGTTCTTC,CASRTSQFYNEQFF
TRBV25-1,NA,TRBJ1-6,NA,TGTGCCAGCAGTAAGACTTCCTGGGGGAATTCACCCCTCCACTTT,CASSKTSWGNSPLHF